This section outlines one T cell receptor beta chain sequence together with its context. Its antigen remains unidentified. Looked up from germline, CDR1 is SGDLS and CDR2 is YYNGEE. CDR3 length: 15 amino acids. The V end lost 4 bases, the J end lost 4 bases, and 18 bases lay between the germline ends. The sample comes from a study of OX40 agonist ivuxolimab in advanced cancers. Study context: Antecedent anti-PD-1, anti-PD-L1 or anti-CTLA-4 therapy was permissible, with about 40% having received some. General study points: Compared with CD4+, CD8+ T cells on average had more expanded clones. Both CD4+ and CD8+ T cell populations in blood had undergone clonal expansion by week 6 at 0.1 to 3.0 mg/kg.

The study sampled blood at baseline, cycle 4 day 1, and cycle 7 day 1. Repertoires were generated with immunoSEQ multiplex PCR, while TCRdb's copy carries only in-frame clones and drops some. The data hold 40,000 to 50,000 clones, with more than 70% observed a single time. The chain employs TRBV9 and TRBJ2-7, with a weak D call TRBD2 (6 bases). Here the sequenced sample was CD4+ or CD8+ T cells sorted from blood, taken in a trial of the OX40 agonist ivuxolimab. This TCR was recovered from an adult with an advanced solid tumor such as melanoma, head and neck, liver or kidney cancer. Here the CDR3 DNA reads TGTGCCAGCAGCCCTACCCTGCGCGGGATTTACGAGCAGTACTTC. This codes for CASSPTLRGIYEQYF.